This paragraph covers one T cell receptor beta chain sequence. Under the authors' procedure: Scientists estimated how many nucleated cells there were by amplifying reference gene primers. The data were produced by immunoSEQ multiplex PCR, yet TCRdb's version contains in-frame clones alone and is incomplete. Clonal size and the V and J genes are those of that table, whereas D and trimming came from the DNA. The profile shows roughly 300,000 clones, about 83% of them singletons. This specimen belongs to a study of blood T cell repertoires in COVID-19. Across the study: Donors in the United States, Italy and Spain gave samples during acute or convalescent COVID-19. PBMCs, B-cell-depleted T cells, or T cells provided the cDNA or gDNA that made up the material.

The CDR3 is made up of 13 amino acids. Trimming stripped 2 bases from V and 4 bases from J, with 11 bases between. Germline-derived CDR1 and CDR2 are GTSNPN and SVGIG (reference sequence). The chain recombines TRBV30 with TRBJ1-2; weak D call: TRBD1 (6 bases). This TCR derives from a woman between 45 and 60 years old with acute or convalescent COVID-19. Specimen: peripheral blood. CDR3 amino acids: CAWSQDSTYGYTF. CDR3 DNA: TGTGCCTGGAGTCAGGACAGTACCTATGGCTACACCTTC.